The next 18 T cell receptor beta chains were all read from a single sample in a study of chemoradiotherapy in HPV16-positive cancers. The protocol was immunoSEQ multiplex PCR, while the TCRdb copy is restricted to in-frame clones and leaves out a portion. The sample lists about 66,000 clones, roughly 90% occurring once. Here the sequenced sample was blood, taken from a patient who underwent chemoradiotherapy. These TCRs come from a human donor with HPV-associated anogenital cancer.

The chain has TRBV5-5 and TRBJ2-5, with a tentative D call TRBD1 (6 bases). In germline, CDR1 is SGHKS, CDR2 YYEKEE (reference sequence). This CDR3 is 19 amino acids long. Trimming pared 2 bases from V and 4 bases from J, leaving 27 bases between. The CDR3 DNA sequence: TGTGCCAGCAGCTTAAATTCCGGGACACTTCTCTTTCTAACAGAGACCCAGTACTTC. Its translation is CASSLNSGTLLFLTETQYF.

The V gene is TRBV7-2, the J gene TRBJ1-1; D unresolved. Germline V gives CDR1 SGHTA, CDR2 FQGNSA. The CDR3 contains 12 residues. Trimming removed 5 bases at V and 4 bases at J, with 8 bases between. The CDR3 spells CASSPLITEAFF. Here the CDR3 DNA reads TGTGCCAGCAGCCCCTTGATCACTGAAGCTTTCTTT. The full variable domain, its missing parts supplied by reference TRBV7-2 and TRBJ1-1, is GAGVSQSPSNKVTEKGKDVELRCDPISGHTALYWYRQSLGQGLEFLIYFQGNSAPDKSGLPSDRFSAERTGGSVSTLTIQRTQQEDSAVYLCASSPLITEAFFGQGTRLTVV.

With respect to this clone: Other DNA sequences in the same sample also yield this CDR3. This sequence joins TRBV7-6 and TRBJ2-3; possibly TRBD1 or TRBD2 for D (5 bases each). V lost 6 bases and J 2 bases, leaving 9 bases between the germline ends. The CDR3 covers 13 residues. CDR1 SGHVS and CDR2 FNYEAQ come from the germline V gene. The CDR3 DNA is TGTGCCAGCAGTCGGGACCACACAGATACGCAGTATTTT. It is translated as CASSRDHTDTQYF.

This sequence joins TRBV6-5 and TRBJ1-2; D gene unclear. This CDR3 has 12 residues. The V end was cut by 5 bases, the J end by 4 bases, with 8 bases between. Germline V gene lookup returns CDR1 MNHEY and CDR2 SVGAGI. For the CDR3, the DNA is TGTGCCAGCAGTGCGTCACGCTATGGCTACACCTTC. As protein: CASSASRYGYTF.

This clone turned up a few times. The chain recombines TRBV4-1 with TRBJ2-5, with a weak D call TRBD2 (6 bases). Trimming took 0 bases from V and 5 from J, leaving 22 bases between them. The CDR3 covers 18 residues. CDR1 and CDR2 from the germline V gene are MGHRA and YSYEKL. The CDR3 bases are TGCGCCAGCAGCCAAGATGTGGCTGGGCGGGGCCCCCGGGAGACCCAGTACTTC. It codes for CASSQDVAGRGPRETQYF.

The chain has TRBV11-2 and TRBJ1-2, with D hard to call. Per the germline V gene, CDR1 is SGHAT and CDR2 is FQNNGV. Trimming took off 0 bases at V and 0 bases at J, with 8 bases between the two ends. The CDR3 spans 15 residues. The CDR3 bases are TGTGCCAGCAGCTTAGAGGGTCAGCCTAACTATGGCTACACCTTC. Translated, it gives CASSLEGQPNYGYTF.

This clone appeared once. This sequence joins TRBV7-9 and TRBJ1-5; D may be TRBD1 (6 bases). Germline-derived CDR1 and CDR2 are SEHNR and FQNEAQ (reference sequence). The CDR3 runs 14 residues. The V gene lost 6 bases and the J gene lost 6 bases, with 15 bases spanning the gap. Here the CDR3 reads CASRLSGEGQPQHF. Written as DNA, the CDR3 is TGTGCCAGCAGACTCTCAGGGGAGGGTCAGCCCCAGCATTTT.

V is TRBV28 and J is TRBJ1-5; D might be TRBD1 (5 bases). This CDR3 spans 14 amino acids. The V gene lost 11 bases and the J gene lost 8 bases, with 22 bases spanning the gap. Germline-derived CDR1 and CDR2 are MDHEN and SYDVKM. CDR3 amino acids: CAAYGRGGVEPQHF. The DNA for the CDR3 is TGTGCCGCCTACGGGAGGGGTGGTGTGGAGCCCCAGCATTTT.

The CDR3: CAIGGQGAYGYTF. DNA for the CDR3: TGTGCCATCGGGGGACAGGGGGCCTATGGCTACACCTTC. The V gene is TRBV10-3, the J gene TRBJ1-2, with 12 positions matching TRBD1. The CDR3 spans 13 residues. Germline lookup yields CDR1 ENHRY and CDR2 SYGVKD. With V trimmed by 8 bases and J by 4 bases, 2 bases remained unmatched.

V is TRBV5-8 and J is TRBJ2-1; 12 bases match TRBD2. Per germline, CDR1 SGHTS and CDR2 YDEGEE. The V gene end was trimmed by 2 bases and the J gene end by 12 bases; junction bases not matched to a gene: 3. The CDR3 loop spans 13 amino acids. The CDR3 reads CASSFQLAGGQFF. The CDR3 DNA reads TGTGCCAGCAGCTTCCAACTAGCGGGGGGGCAGTTCTTC.

This chain links TRBV6-1 with TRBJ1-1, with TRBD1 identical over 7 bases. CDR3 size: 15 residues. CDR1 and CDR2 (germline): MNHNS, SASEGT. The junction had 8 bases not matched to a gene; V was cut back by 6 bases and J by 1 base. This CDR3 is CASSLRTGRNTEAFF. CDR3 coding DNA: TGTGCCAGCAGCCTAAGGACAGGCCGGAACACTGAAGCTTTCTTT.

The rearrangement joins TRBV11-2 to TRBJ2-3; a weak D match, TRBD2 (5 bases). The CDR3 spans 13 residues. Germline lookup yields CDR1 SGHAT and CDR2 FQNNGV. Trimming took off 4 bases at V and 5 bases at J, with 10 bases between the two ends. This chain's CDR3 is CASSSIRGDTQYF. CDR3 DNA: TGTGCCAGCAGCTCTATCCGGGGAGATACGCAGTATTTT.

The V call is TRBV7-3, the J call TRBJ1-2; TRBD1 matches at 8 bases. Trimming cost V 4 bases and J 4 bases; bases outside gene matches: 2. Germline V lookup: CDR1 SGHTA, CDR2 FQGTGA. CDR3 size: 13 residues. CDR3 region: CASSSGQGYGYTF. CDR3 bases: TGTGCCAGCAGCTCCGGACAGGGCTATGGCTACACCTTC. The variable domain in full, with the rest retrieved from reference TRBV7-3 and TRBJ1-2, is GAGVSQTPSNKVTEKGKYVELRCDPISGHTALYWYRQSLGQGPEFLIYFQGTGAADDSGLPNDRFFAVRPEGSVSTLKIQRTERGDSAVYLCASSSGQGYGYTFGSGTRLTVV.

The chain links TRBV19 to TRBJ1-3, with D perhaps TRBD1 (6 bases). CDR3 size: 15 residues. V dropped 6 bases and J dropped 0 bases, with 12 bases sitting between them. The V gene's germline CDR1 is LNHDA and CDR2 SQIVND (reference sequence). Written as DNA, the CDR3 is TGTGCCAGTAGAGGTTTCAGGGGCTCTGGAAACACCATATATTTT. Amino acids: CASRGFRGSGNTIYF.

Only a few counts were recorded for this clone. The genes are TRBV9 and TRBJ1-6, with D uncertain. Trimming removed 0 bases at V and 7 bases at J, with 14 bases between. Germline V lookup: CDR1 SGDLS, CDR2 YYNGEE. This CDR3 is 16 amino acids long. CDR3 nucleotide sequence: TGTGCCAGCAGCGTAGAATACTCGACGGGAAATTCACCCCTCCACTTT. Translation: CASSVEYSTGNSPLHF.

J is TRBJ1-1 and V is TRBV2, with a possible D match to TRBD1 (6 bases). The ends were cut back, 5 bases at V and 3 bases at J, with 16 bases in the middle. The CDR3 spans 15 residues. Looked up from germline, CDR1 is SNHLY and CDR2 is FYNNEI. The DNA of the CDR3 is TGTGCCAGCAGTCCACTCAGGGGAGTATACACTGAAGCTTTCTTT. This sequence encodes CASSPLRGVYTEAFF.

The chain employs TRBV18 and TRBJ2-7, with a weak D call TRBD1 (7 bases). Germline V gene sequence: CDR1 KGHSH, CDR2 LQKENI. V lost 6 bases, J lost 6 bases, and 21 bases lay in between. The CDR3 runs to 15 residues. In DNA, the CDR3 is TGTGCCAGCTCCGAACAACGGCACAGGGGAGGCGAGCAGTACTTC. Protein sequence: CASSEQRHRGGEQYF.

The chain is built from TRBV5-1 and TRBJ2-3; D remains ambiguous. Germline CDR1 reads SGHRS; CDR2 reads YFSETQ. Trimming removed 4 bases from V and 6 bases from J, with 9 bases in between. CDR3 length: 12 amino acids. CDR3 sequence reads: CASSASSDTQYF. The CDR3 DNA follows: TGCGCCAGCAGCGCCAGTAGTGATACGCAGTATTTT.